Only a few counts were recorded for the clone carrying this T cell receptor beta chain. Its antigen is currently unknown. The junction departs from germline at one end; a sequencing error may be responsible. This sample was included in a study of T cells in Graves' hyperthyroidism and ophthalmopathy. Study information: Before any treatment, at initial diagnosis, peripheral blood was collected.

Researchers amplified the TCR beta CDR3 regions from RNA transcripts. Carried out on the TCR CDR3, a first-round RT-PCR used the HTBI primer set. MiXCR was run by TCRdb on the multiplex PCR reads, yielding one entry per CDR3 protein. Here the sample spans about 600,000 distinct CDR3 sequences, around 14% being singletons. Findings and caveats of the study: By a 13 V-J model, ophthalmopathy was set apart from stable hyperthyroidism. A median roughly six months before onset, the model predicted ophthalmopathy.

The germline V gene encodes CDR1 SGHRS and CDR2 YFSETQ. This CDR3 region has 15 residues. Source material: blood. The chain employs TRBV5-1 and TRBJ2-3, with D tentatively TRBD1 (6 bases). The TCR originated in a woman aged 18-29 years with Graves' ophthalmopathy. The CDR3 sequence: CASDGGLDVTDTQYF. The CDR3 nucleotides are TGTGCCAGCGATGGGGGCCTCGATGTCACAGATACGCAGTATTTT. The full variable domain, its missing parts supplied by reference TRBV5-1 and TRBJ2-3, is KAGVTQTPRYLIKTRGQQVTLSCSPISGHRSVSWYQQTPGQGLQFLFEYFSETQRNKGNFPGRFSGRQFSNSRSEMNVSTLELGDSALYLCASDGGLDVTDTQYFGPGTRLTVL.